The present entry profiles one TCR beta chain with its context. The antigen remains undetermined. The assay was immunoSEQ multiplex PCR, and TCRdb's table has in-frame clones only and misses some. Counted here are some 460,000 clones, 89% occurring once; the ten biggest clones make up more than 1.5%. The sample is drawn from a study of Ad26.COV2.S vaccination and SARS-CoV-2 variants. Whole-study context: The trial was COV1001 and the donor's arm was Ad26.COV2.S.

Study-wide findings and caveats: Those who received vaccine or placebo ended up with similar non-spike TCR breadth. Substantial response breadth was reportedly seen for spike-specific CD8+ and CD4+ T cells after vaccination.

Germline V lookup: CDR1 MNHEY, CDR2 SVGAGI. The CDR3 spans 14 residues. Trimming stripped 6 bases from V and 0 bases from J, with 12 bases between. Treatment noted: about 20 received Ad26.COV2.S at low or high dose, single or two shots; five or six received placebo; per-sample allocation not given. At day 63 after the first vaccine or placebo injection, samples were drawn. A Boston adult aged 18-55 years was the donor. Here the sequenced sample was peripheral blood, taken in a trial of Ad26.COV2.S vaccine versus placebo. V and J are TRBV6-5 and TRBJ2-7; D assignment may be TRBD1 or TRBD2 (5 bases each). This clonotype originated in a person between 18 and 59 years old who received the Ad26.COV2.S COVID-19 vaccine or a placebo. The chain's CDR3 is CASSRDRHSYEQYF. Here the CDR3 DNA reads TGTGCCAGCAGCCGGGACCGACACTCCTACGAGCAGTACTTC.